The rows below give T cell receptor beta chains drawn from one sample of a study of radiotherapy plus CTLA-4 blockade in lung cancer. Using immunoSEQ multiplex PCR, the repertoire was profiled, and TCRdb retains in-frame clones only, with some absent. This sample has around 110,000 clones, with around 89% found just once. The starting material was peripheral blood, obtained from a patient treated with radiotherapy plus ipilimumab. The receptors originated from a human donor with non-small cell lung cancer that progressed on radiotherapy plus ipilimumab. CDR3s include the opening cysteine and the closing phenylalanine or tryptophan. The D gene is left open where the match is weak. The size entry is marked missing in some rows and otherwise reads once, few, many or a size class.

>-|TRBV11-3|TRBJ2-1|-
CASSLERGWGDEQFF
TGTGCCAGCAGCTTAGAGAGGGGCTGGGGGGATGAGCAGTTCTTC
>-|TRBV5-1|TRBJ1-4|once
CASSLAGEVEKLFF
TGCGCCAGCAGCTTGGCAGGGGAAGTGGAAAAACTGTTTTTT
>TRBD1|TRBV19|TRBJ2-1|-
CASSSGTGQVNEQFF
TGTGCCAGTAGTTCCGGGACAGGGCAGGTCAATGAGCAGTTCTTC
>-|TRBV20-1|TRBJ2-3|-
CSAPDLNTQYF
TGCAGTGCTCCTGACTTGAATACGCAGTATTTT
>-|TRBV5-6|TRBJ1-2|-
CASSLDRQDGYTF
TGTGCCAGCAGCTTGGACCGACAGGACGGCTACACCTTC
>TRBD1|TRBV29-1|TRBJ2-3|-
CSVAPTGITDTQYF
TGCAGCGTTGCCCCGACAGGGATCACAGATACGCAGTATTTT
>-|TRBV9|TRBJ2-6|-
CAPGCSGANVLTF
TGTGCCCCCGGTTGCTCTGGGGCCAACGTCCTGACTTTC
>TRBD1|TRBV5-5|TRBJ2-2|-
CASSFPKGQGDTGELFF
TGTGCCAGCAGCTTTCCCAAGGGACAGGGTGACACCGGGGAGCTGTTTTTT
>-|TRBV27|TRBJ2-7|-
CASSWRGKSYEQYF
TGTGCCAGCAGTTGGAGGGGAAAGTCCTACGAGCAGTACTTC
>TRBD1|TRBV5-1|TRBJ2-2|-
CASSLIQGPGELFF
TGCGCCAGCAGCTTGATACAGGGGCCCGGGGAGCTGTTTTTT
>TRBD1|TRBV7-9|TRBJ1-5|-
CASSSVTGGAGQPQHF
TGTGCCAGCAGCTCTGTTACAGGGGGCGCGGGACAGCCCCAGCATTTT
>-|TRBV6-5|TRBJ1-2|-
CASSGQGEGYTF
TGTGCCAGCAGTGGGCAGGGTGAGGGCTACACCTTC
>TRBD2|TRBV4-1|TRBJ2-1|-
CASSQDPPSSGRAWDEQFF
TGCGCCAGCAGCCAAGATCCTCCCTCTAGCGGGAGGGCCTGGGATGAGCAGTTCTTC
>-|TRBV5-4|TRBJ1-4|-
CASSLETGKLFF
TGTGCCAGCAGCTTGGAGACCGGAAAACTGTTTTTT